The 30 T cell receptor beta chains in this list originate from one sample, sequenced in a study of blood T cell repertoires in COVID-19 (dated by TCRdb to between 2020 and 2021). The library relied on the immunoSEQ multiplex PCR assay. Drawn from immuneACCESS, this table holds only the in-frame rearrangements with V and J called that TCRdb kept. Clones are partly lost; checked studies trace under half to an unresolved V gene and leave the rest unexplained. For this sample the table gives roughly 300,000 clones, of which 85% to 90% were detected only once. The ten largest clones capture roughly 4% of the sample. The sample was PBMCs or T cells enriched from blood (not recorded which). Receptors were obtained from a man aged 25-45 years who had recovered from COVID-19.

The V gene is TRBV10-2, the J gene TRBJ2-2; D possibly corresponds to TRBD2 (6 bases). The CDR3 consists of 15 residues. V lost 8 bases and J 5 bases, leaving 18 bases between the germline ends. Germline lookup yields CDR1 WSHSY and CDR2 SAAADI. In DNA form, the CDR3 reads TGCGCCAGCGCCTCTCCAGGAGGGGTGACCGGGGAGCTGTTTTTT. Amino acids: CASASPGGVTGELFF.

The chain links TRBV7-9 to TRBJ1-2; D not certain. This CDR3 has 12 residues. V was shortened by 5 bases and J by 8 bases, with 12 bases between the two germline ends. Germline-derived CDR1 and CDR2 are SEHNR and FQNEAQ (reference sequence). The CDR3 region has the DNA TGTGCCAGCAGCCAAGGTTCGGGGGGCTACACCTTC. Its translation is CASSQGSGGYTF.

This chain links TRBV7-8 with TRBJ2-1; 7 bases are a match to TRBD1. CDR1 SGHVS and CDR2 FQNEAQ come from the germline V gene. With V trimmed by 7 bases and J by 7 bases, 7 bases remained unmatched. The CDR3 totals 13 residues. CDR3 DNA: TGTGCCAGCACTTTTAGCAGGGGGAATGAGCAGTTCTTC. Its protein is CASTFSRGNEQFF.

This clone showed up just once. The rearrangement links TRBV10-2 to TRBJ1-5; perhaps TRBD1 as D (5 bases). The germline gives CDR1 WSHSY, CDR2 SAAADI. The V end lost 8 bases, the J end lost 3 bases, and 11 bases lay between the germline ends. The CDR3 is 13 residues long. The CDR3 sequence: CASGGGANQPQHF. DNA for the CDR3: TGCGCCAGCGGGGGAGGGGCCAATCAGCCCCAGCATTTT.

The CDR3 region is CASSSPFLDTQYF. The CDR3, as DNA: TGTGCCAGCAGTTCCCCTTTCTTGGATACGCAGTATTTT. V usage is TRBV27 and J usage is TRBJ2-3; no definite D call. Trimming took 4 bases from V and 6 from J, leaving 11 bases between them. CDR3 length: 13 residues. Germline V gene lookup returns CDR1 MNHEY and CDR2 SMNVEV (reference sequence).

This chain joins TRBV11-3 and TRBJ1-6; the D gene is possibly TRBD1 (5 bases). V was trimmed by 1 base and J by 7 bases, leaving 8 bases between them. This CDR3 is 14 amino acids long. Germline V gene data show CDR1 as SGHNT and CDR2 as YENEEA. The DNA of the CDR3 is TGTGCCAGCAGCTTAGCTTACAGGAATTCACCCCTCCACTTT. Translating it yields CASSLAYRNSPLHF.

J is TRBJ2-7 and V is TRBV5-1; 8 nucleotides align to TRBD1. The CDR3 is 14 amino acids. CDR1 SGHRS and CDR2 YFSETQ come from the germline V gene. Trimming at V came to 4 bases and at J to 3 bases, leaving 6 bases not matched to a gene. The CDR3 DNA is TGCGCCAGCAGCGGGGGGACAGGCGTCTACGAGCAGTACTTC. Translated, it gives CASSGGTGVYEQYF.

The chain couples TRBV5-4 to TRBJ1-1; D gene ambiguous. This CDR3 has 15 amino acids. From germline, CDR1 is SGHNT and CDR2 YYREEE (reference sequence). V was trimmed by 4 bases and J by 11 bases, leaving 24 bases between them. CDR3 DNA: TGTGCCAGCAGCCGACCGTCCAATGCGAACAGTCCCGCTTTCTTT. This translates into CASSRPSNANSPAFF. Full variable domain (rest looked up from reference TRBV5-4 and TRBJ1-1): ETGVTQSPTHLIKTRGQQVTLRCSSQSGHNTVSWYQQALGQGPQFIFQYYREEENGRGNFPPRFSGLQFPNYSSELNVNALELDDSALYLCASSRPSNANSPAFFGQGTRLTVV.

The rearrangement links TRBV5-6 to TRBJ2-1; TRBD1 aligns across 8 bases. The CDR3 sequence is 15 residues long. The ends lost 0 bases at V and 4 bases at J; junction bases unmatched: 3. Germline CDR1 reads SGHDT; CDR2 reads YYEEEE. CDR3 sequence reads: CASSLAGGQYNEQFF. As DNA, the CDR3 is TGTGCCAGCAGCTTGGCAGGGGGCCAATACAATGAGCAGTTCTTC.

This rearrangement joins TRBV5-1 to TRBJ1-1; tentative D call: TRBD1 (6 bases). V lost 1 base, J lost 12 bases, and 16 bases lay in between. The CDR3 sequence is 13 residues long. Per the germline V gene, CDR1 is SGHRS and CDR2 is YFSETQ. CDR3 protein: CASSLWDTEPTFF. CDR3 sequence (DNA): TGCGCCAGCAGCTTGTGGGACACCGAACCGACTTTCTTT.

The CDR3 DNA is TGTGCCAGTCGGGTAGCTGGGGCCAACGTCCTGACTTTC. Translated, it gives CASRVAGANVLTF. This rearrangement joins TRBV27 to TRBJ2-6, with D hard to call. V lost 9 bases, J lost 2 bases, and 8 bases lay in between. The CDR3 has 13 amino acids. CDR1 and CDR2 (germline): MNHEY, SMNVEV (reference sequence).

This chain connects TRBV2 to TRBJ2-1, with 8 bases identical to TRBD2. The CDR3 has 15 amino acids. Germline V lookup: CDR1 SNHLY, CDR2 FYNNEI. V gave up 11 bases and J gave up 3 bases; unmatched junction bases: 12. CDR3 DNA: TGTGCCGGTCTGGGACGGGAGGGCCGCTACAATGAGCAGTTCTTC. This gives the protein CAGLGREGRYNEQFF.

V gene TRBV19 combines with J gene TRBJ1-2; D possibly corresponds to TRBD1 (5 bases). Germline V lookup: CDR1 LNHDA, CDR2 SQIVND (reference sequence). V lost 10 bases and J 7 bases, leaving 16 bases between the germline ends. There are 12 residues in the CDR3. The CDR3 here is CATDEGVGGYTF. As DNA, the CDR3 is TGTGCCACCGACGAAGGGGTTGGTGGCTACACCTTC.

V usage is TRBV19 and J usage is TRBJ2-2; 8 bases agree with TRBD1. V dropped 4 bases and J dropped 8; count of bases not matched to a gene: 9. Germline V gene lookup returns CDR1 LNHDA and CDR2 SQIVND (reference sequence). CDR3 length equals 15 residues. The CDR3 sequence is CASSTIQGAAGELFF. The CDR3 bases are TGTGCCAGTAGTACAATCCAGGGGGCGGCTGGGGAGCTGTTTTTT.

This rearrangement joins TRBV9 to TRBJ1-3, with a possible D match to TRBD1 (5 bases). V was shortened by 3 bases and J by 0 bases, with 10 bases between the two germline ends. The CDR3 is 15 residues long. Germline loops: CDR1 SGDLS, CDR2 YYNGEE. Here the CDR3 DNA reads TGTGCCAGCAGCGCGGCAGGGTTCTCTGGAAACACCATATATTTT. This gives the protein CASSAAGFSGNTIYF.

The sample holds a few counts of this clone. The rearrangement links TRBV4-1 to TRBJ2-7; D is possibly TRBD2 (5 bases). Germline CDR1 and CDR2: MGHRA and YSYEKL. CDR3 length: 13 residues. V was clipped by 5 bases and J by 5 bases, with 13 bases between them. The CDR3 loop is CASSERSGNEQYF. The CDR3 coding sequence is TGCGCCAGCAGCGAAAGATCGGGGAACGAGCAGTACTTC.

This clone was found a few times. The V gene is TRBV11-2, the J gene TRBJ2-7, with a tentative D call TRBD1 (5 bases). Between the trimmed V and J ends, which lost 1 base and 5 bases, there was a span of 9 bases. The CDR3 contains 13 residues. Germline V gene sequence: CDR1 SGHAT, CDR2 FQNNGV. CDR3 protein: CASSLVQGNEQYF. The CDR3 region has the DNA TGTGCCAGCAGCTTAGTTCAGGGTAACGAGCAGTACTTC. Drawing the rest from reference TRBV11-2 and TRBJ2-7, the complete variable domain is EAGVAQSPRYKIIEKRQSVAFWCNPISGHATLYWYQQILGQGPKLLIQFQNNGVVDDSQLPKDRFSAERLKGVDSTLKIQPAKLEDSAVYLCASSLVQGNEQYFGPGTRLTVT.

The rearrangement uses TRBV5-6 and TRBJ1-1; D call uncertain. CDR3 size: 11 residues. Germline V lookup: CDR1 SGHDT, CDR2 YYEEEE. Trimming removed 2 bases at V and 6 bases at J, with 5 bases between. CDR3 loop: CASSFDSEAFF. The CDR3 DNA is TGTGCCAGCAGCTTCGACTCTGAAGCTTTCTTT.

This chain links TRBV5-1 with TRBJ1-1, with 12 bases fitting TRBD1. V lost 3 bases, J lost 3 bases, and 6 bases stayed unmatched. Germline assignment: CDR1 SGHRS and CDR2 YFSETQ. This CDR3 comprises 16 residues. DNA of the CDR3: TGCGCCAGCAGCTCCGGGACAGGGGGCACGTACACTGAAGCTTTCTTT. This encodes CASSSGTGGTYTEAFF.

The gene calls are TRBV6-5 and TRBJ2-1; no clear D. The CDR3 contains 15 residues. V was shortened by 0 bases and J by 9 bases, with 15 bases between the two germline ends. Germline lookup yields CDR1 MNHEY and CDR2 SVGAGI. CDR3 in amino acids: CASSYSRIALGEQFF. The CDR3 coding sequence is TGTGCCAGCAGTTACTCGAGAATAGCCCTCGGTGAGCAGTTCTTC.

This chain uses TRBV19 with TRBJ1-1; 7 bases line up with TRBD1. J lost 4 bases, V lost 6 bases, and 8 bases had no gene match. Germline loops: CDR1 LNHDA, CDR2 SQIVND (reference sequence). The CDR3 contains 14 residues. CDR3 amino acids: CASRPRDSPTEAFF. CDR3 DNA sequence: TGTGCCAGTAGACCCCGGGACAGCCCCACTGAAGCTTTCTTT.

This chain links TRBV9 with TRBJ1-6; D gene uncertain. Deletions cut 0 bases from V and 7 bases from J, with 5 bases between. The CDR3 is 13 amino acids. Germline values: CDR1 SGDLS, CDR2 YYNGEE. CDR3 loop: CASSVAENSPLHF. CDR3 sequence (DNA): TGTGCCAGCAGCGTAGCCGAGAATTCACCCCTCCACTTT.

The chain combines TRBV5-1 with TRBJ2-5; 15 bases map to TRBD2. The V and J ends lost 4 bases and 4 bases, in that order; junction bases with no gene match: 5. The CDR3 spans 16 residues. Germline V gene lookup returns CDR1 SGHRS and CDR2 YFSETQ. DNA of the CDR3: TGCGCCAGCAGCGCGGGACTAGCGGGAGGTCGAGAGACCCAGTACTTC. It encodes CASSAGLAGGRETQYF.

The chain has TRBV6-4 and TRBJ2-1; TRBD2 matches 7 bases. V shed 6 bases and J 0 bases; nucleotides not matched to a gene: 5. The CDR3 spans 15 residues. CDR1 MRHNA and CDR2 SNTAGT come from the germline V gene. The CDR3 loop is CASSGDYGSYNEQFF. CDR3 nucleotides: TGTGCCAGCAGCGGGGACTATGGCTCCTACAATGAGCAGTTCTTC.

The chain uses TRBV7-6 and TRBJ2-2; TRBD1 is a possible D gene (5 bases). Germline V gives CDR1 SGHVS, CDR2 FNYEAQ. Trimming took 1 base from V and 2 from J, leaving 8 bases between them. CDR3 size: 15 residues. The CDR3 spells CASSLGQGNTGELFF. Here the CDR3 DNA reads TGTGCCAGCAGCTTAGGGCAGGGAAACACCGGGGAGCTGTTTTTT.

The chain employs TRBV19 and TRBJ2-2; 8 positions agree with TRBD1. Looked up from germline, CDR1 is LNHDA and CDR2 is SQIVND (reference sequence). The CDR3 sequence is 16 residues long. The V and J ends lost 7 bases and 1 base, in that order; junction bases with no gene match: 8. CDR3 DNA: TGTGCCAGTAAACGAGAGGGGACAGGGAACACCGGGGAGCTGTTTTTT. Amino acid sequence: CASKREGTGNTGELFF.

The rearrangement joins TRBV25-1 to TRBJ1-5; D is perhaps TRBD1 (6 bases). Germline V lookup: CDR1 MGHDK, CDR2 SYGVNS. Trimming removed 4 bases from V and 5 bases from J, with 12 bases in between. CDR3 length: 14 amino acids. The CDR3 protein is CASSALGGHQPQHF. The DNA of the CDR3 is TGTGCCAGCAGTGCTCTCGGGGGGCATCAGCCCCAGCATTTT.

V and J are TRBV5-1 and TRBJ1-2, with TRBD1 matching over 10 bases. V was pared by 2 bases and J by 6 bases, with 1 base of the junction left unmatched. Germline CDR1 is SGHRS and CDR2 is YFSETQ. This CDR3 region has 13 residues. Here the CDR3 reads CASSFGTGDGYTF. CDR3 coding DNA: TGCGCCAGCAGCTTCGGGACAGGGGATGGCTACACCTTC. The whole variable domain, remainder taken from reference TRBV5-1 and TRBJ1-2, is KAGVTQTPRYLIKTRGQQVTLSCSPISGHRSVSWYQQTPGQGLQFLFEYFSETQRNKGNFPGRFSGRQFSNSRSEMNVSTLELGDSALYLCASSFGTGDGYTFGSGTRLTVV.

The chain links TRBV3-1 (or the pseudogene TRBV3-2) to TRBJ2-4; D unresolved. Germline V gene data show CDR1 as LGHDT and CDR2 as YNNKEL (reference sequence). The ends were cut back, 0 bases at V and 1 base at J, with 19 bases in the middle. The CDR3 spans 19 residues. In DNA form, the CDR3 reads TGTGCCAGCAGCCAAGATAGTAATAGACCCCAGAGGGCCAAAAACATTCAGTACTTC. This translates into CASSQDSNRPQRAKNIQYF.

The chain has TRBV7-9 and TRBJ1-2; D is possibly TRBD1 (5 bases). CDR3 length: 15 amino acids. V was trimmed by 1 base and J by 7 bases, leaving 16 bases between them. The germline V gene has CDR1 SEHNR and CDR2 FQNEAQ (reference sequence). CDR3 loop: CASSLGRPDGAGYTF. CDR3 DNA sequence: TGTGCCAGCAGCTTAGGACGCCCGGATGGGGCTGGCTACACCTTC.